This TCR beta chain emerged from a study of CD8 T cells in ankylosing spondylitis. Study results and caveats: Significantly higher representation of disease-linked clones was reported for matched ankylosing spondylitis synovial fluid. A TCR beta motif of eight or nine highly homologous variants seemed to mark ankylosing spondylitis blood. Clones that were linked to disease were CD8+ and were relatively rare in peripheral blood.

This clonotype was seen many times. Its antigen remains unidentified. It was by quantitative 5'-RACE with molecular barcodes that TCR beta libraries were made. TCRdb re-analysed the 5' RACE reads in MiXCR, keeping a single row per CDR3 protein. The table includes about 140,000 distinct CDR3 sequences, 8% to 9% detected once. Germline V CDR1 and CDR2: SNHLY, FYNNEI. Unmatched junction bases numbered 14, after V lost 6 bases and J lost 5 bases. The CDR3 extends over 16 amino acids. Specimen: synovial fluid, either unsorted or a sorted T cell fraction (not recorded which). This rearrangement joins TRBV2 to TRBJ1-1; 8 bases are shared with TRBD1. The receptor was isolated from a male donor with ankylosing spondylitis. CDR3 coding DNA: TGTGCCAGCAGATCTAGCAGGGGGCGACCGGGTACTGAAGCTTTCTTT. It translates to CASRSSRGRPGTEAFF.